This T cell receptor beta chain originates from a study of T cell responses to AZD1222 COVID-19 vaccine. Trimming at V came to 8 bases and at J to 6 bases, leaving 7 bases not matched to a gene. This CDR3 is built from 13 residues. The germline V gene has CDR1 MNHEY and CDR2 SVGAGI. Repertoires were generated with immunoSEQ multiplex PCR, while TCRdb's copy carries only in-frame clones and drops some. The sample records fewer than 200,000 clones, approximately 93% being singletons. The genes are TRBV6-5 and TRBJ1-2; the match to TRBD1 covers 9 bases. Material: peripheral blood, obtained 28 days after the second AZD1222 dose. The source is an adult who received the AZD1222 COVID-19 vaccine. The DNA of the CDR3 is TGTGCCAGCCACAGGGGGCGCGAAGATGGCTACACCTTC. It is translated as CASHRGREDGYTF.